One and the same sample provided the 27 T cell receptor beta chains below, sequenced in a study of monozygotic twins with inflammatory bowel disease (dated by TCRdb to the late 2010s). Library creation used 5' RACE. TCRdb names Illumina HiSeq 2500 as the instrument used. Based on TCRdb reprocessing of the reads, there is one entry per CDR3 protein sequence, and DNA is missing. The sample's own table lists 420,000 or so distinct CDR3 sequences. The ten largest clones add up to 2% to 2.5% of the sample. The sample was blood. Receptors originate from a human donor with ulcerative colitis or Crohn's disease, or a healthy co-twin of an affected twin (not recorded which).

The chain has TRBV5-1 and TRBJ2-3; without DNA, the TCRdb call of TRBD2 cannot be checked. CDR1 and CDR2 (germline): SGHRS, YFSETQ. The CDR3 loop spans 13 amino acids. Here the CDR3 reads CASSATSFDTQYF.

This chain joins TRBV5-1 and TRBJ2-7; TCRdb calls TRBD2, which cannot be checked without DNA. CDR3 length: 14 amino acids. Germline lookup yields CDR1 SGHRS and CDR2 YFSETQ. The CDR3 sequence is CASSSVSSGNEQYF.

The chain employs TRBV27 and TRBJ1-2; TCRdb returns TRBD1, unconfirmable since there is no DNA. Germline lookup yields CDR1 MNHEY and CDR2 SMNVEV (reference sequence). CDR3 length: 14 residues. CDR3 protein: CASSRQGENYGYTF.

The J gene is TRBJ1-5, the V gene TRBV19. This CDR3 has 12 amino acids. Germline V gene data show CDR1 as LNHDA and CDR2 as SQIVND (reference sequence). The CDR3 here is CASEWGNQPQHF.

V is TRBV12-3 or TRBV12-4 and J is TRBJ2-1; TCRdb gives TRBD1 as the D gene, but with no DNA this cannot be confirmed. The CDR3 spans 15 residues. The CDR3 region is CASSLTLDAGNEQFF.

This chain connects TRBV29-1 to TRBJ2-3. The CDR3 has 12 residues. Germline CDR1 is SQVTM and CDR2 is ANQGSEA. The CDR3: CSVRSGTDTQYF.

The chain is built from TRBV20-1 and TRBJ2-5; the TRBD2 assignment by TCRdb is unverifiable without DNA. Germline V gene sequence: CDR1 DFQATT, CDR2 SNEGSKA (reference sequence). The CDR3 sequence is 16 residues long. CDR3 sequence: CSARTLAGGPFETQYF.

V gene TRBV9 combines with J gene TRBJ2-1. Germline lookup yields CDR1 SGDLS and CDR2 YYNGEE. The CDR3 spans 15 residues. The CDR3 sequence is CASSVDGLLNNEQFF.

The rearrangement joins TRBV3-1 to TRBJ2-2; the D gene TCRdb calls, TRBD1, cannot be checked with no DNA. The CDR3 extends over 14 amino acids. The germline gives CDR1 LGHDT, CDR2 YNNKEL (reference sequence). CDR3 region: CASSQDKGVGELFF.

This sequence joins TRBV14 and TRBJ2-7. Per germline, CDR1 SGHDN and CDR2 FVKESK. The CDR3 totals 12 residues. Here the CDR3 reads CASSNWVYEQYF.

The genes are TRBV15 and TRBJ1-5; TCRdb names TRBD1, which stays unverified in the absence of DNA. The CDR3 contains 14 residues. The germline CDR1 and CDR2 sequences are LNHNV and YYDKDF (reference sequence). CDR3: CATSRGREAQPQHF.

This chain uses TRBV3-1 with TRBJ2-1; the TCRdb D gene call, TRBD1, has no DNA to confirm it. The germline V gene encodes CDR1 LGHDT and CDR2 YNNKEL (reference sequence). This CDR3 has 18 residues. CDR3 amino acids: CASSQVVAGEGTYNEQFF.

The V call is TRBV12-3 or TRBV12-4, the J call TRBJ2-3; no DNA is available, so the TRBD1 call from TCRdb remains unchecked. The length of the CDR3 is 14 residues. The CDR3 sequence: CASSFQGFPDTQYF.

This rearrangement joins TRBV10-3 to TRBJ1-5. The germline CDR1 and CDR2 sequences are ENHRY and SYGVKD. This CDR3 is built from 15 residues. CDR3 residues: CAISELGNSNQPQHF.

V and J are TRBV18 and TRBJ1-3; there is no DNA to check the TCRdb D call of TRBD1. This CDR3 is built from 15 residues. Per the germline V gene, CDR1 is KGHSH and CDR2 is LQKENI. The CDR3: CASSQSRDRGNTIYF.

This chain connects TRBV7-2 to TRBJ2-5; the TRBD1 assignment by TCRdb is unverifiable without DNA. Germline-derived CDR1 and CDR2 are SGHTA and FQGNSA. This CDR3 is 12 amino acids long. The CDR3 protein is CASSMGGETQYF.

This chain uses TRBV19 with TRBJ2-2; lacking DNA, the TRBD2 call made by TCRdb goes unchecked. From germline, CDR1 is LNHDA and CDR2 SQIVND (reference sequence). This CDR3 is 14 amino acids long. CDR3 in amino acids: CASSRLSSTGELFF.

This chain connects TRBV3-1 to TRBJ2-3; without DNA, the TCRdb call of TRBD2 cannot be checked. CDR3 size: 21 residues. Germline V gives CDR1 LGHDT, CDR2 YNNKEL (reference sequence). The CDR3 protein is CASSQGVQATSGIRSTDTQYF.

This chain joins TRBV6-2 or TRBV6-3 and TRBJ1-5; the TCRdb call, TRBD1, lacks DNA for checking. This CDR3 is 13 amino acids long. Germline CDR1 MNHEY, CDR2 SVGEGT. This CDR3 reads CASRRSGNQPQHF.

This chain joins TRBV27 and TRBJ2-1. Germline values: CDR1 MNHEY, CDR2 SMNVEV (reference sequence). CDR3 length: 13 amino acids. CDR3 residues: CASSLWPYNEQFF.

The V gene is TRBV5-1, the J gene TRBJ1-2; TCRdb gives TRBD1 as the D gene, but with no DNA this cannot be confirmed. The germline V gene has CDR1 SGHRS and CDR2 YFSETQ. This CDR3 comprises 14 residues. CDR3 sequence: CASSLGTGGYGYTF.

The V and J genes are TRBV15 and TRBJ2-6; TCRdb outputs TRBD1, but without DNA this stays unchecked. Germline V gene sequence: CDR1 LNHNV, CDR2 YYDKDF (reference sequence). The CDR3 sequence is 18 residues long. CDR3 amino acids: CATSRVGTGLSGANVLTF.

This chain links TRBV7-7 with TRBJ2-5. The germline V gene encodes CDR1 SSHAT and CDR2 FNYEAQ (reference sequence). The CDR3 is 16 amino acids. This CDR3 is CASSRSGRRLQETQYF.

The chain combines TRBV5-6 with TRBJ2-1; TCRdb reports TRBD2, a call that lacks DNA to check it against. Germline V gene data show CDR1 as SGHDT and CDR2 as YYEEEE. CDR3 size: 15 residues. The CDR3 spells CASSFPEAGPNEQFF.

The V gene is TRBV20-1, the J gene TRBJ2-4; the D call of TRBD1 rests on TCRdb alone, since no DNA is present to check it. In germline, CDR1 is DFQATT, CDR2 SNEGSKA (reference sequence). The CDR3 runs to 16 residues. CDR3 sequence reads: CSARGGTDEPKNIQYF.

The rearrangement uses TRBV7-9 and TRBJ2-7. This CDR3 has 15 amino acids. Germline CDR1 SEHNR, CDR2 FQNEAQ (reference sequence). The CDR3 is CASSSGNVGSYEQYF. The full variable domain, completed using reference TRBV7-9 and TRBJ2-7, is DTGVSQNPRHKITKRGQNVTFRCDPISEHNRLYWYRQTLGQGPEFLTYFQNEAQLEKSRLLSDRFSAERPKGSFSTLEIQRTEQGDSAMYLCASSSGNVGSYEQYFGPGTRLTVT.

The chain recombines TRBV6-5 with TRBJ2-1; TCRdb outputs TRBD2, but without DNA this stays unchecked. Per germline, CDR1 MNHEY and CDR2 SVGAGI. The CDR3 sequence is 12 residues long. The CDR3 here is CATEGPGRSQFF.